A selection of T cell receptor beta chains follows, all from one sample in a study of T-cell reconstitution after alpha-beta-depleted transplantation in children. From the PCR reads, TCRdb called clonotypes with MiXCR, one entry per CDR3 protein. The sample carries around 600,000 distinct CDR3 sequences, 23% recorded once. The sample in question was PBMCs, mostly from graft donor cells, obtained 360 days after TCRalphabeta/CD19-depleted stem cell transplant. The receptors were sampled from a boy younger than two who had a stem cell transplant for acute myeloid leukemia, so the T cells may come from the graft donor. CDR3s include the opening cysteine and the closing phenylalanine or tryptophan. D genes are given only for firm matches. Clone size is stated in some rows and not others, as once, few, many or a class when expanded.

>-|-|TRBJ2-1|TRBV30
CAWDFRARNEQFF
TGTGCCTGGGATTTCAGGGCCCGCAATGAGCAGTTCTTC
>-|-|TRBJ2-3|TRBV25-1
CASSRTAPTDTQYF
TGTGCCAGCAGTAGGACAGCCCCCACAGATACGCAGTATTTT
>-|-|TRBJ2-7|TRBV12-3/TRBV12-4
CASSSIHSGHRYEQYF
TGTGCCAGCAGTTCAATCCACTCGGGACACCGCTACGAGCAGTACTTC
>TRBD1|few|TRBJ2-1|TRBV6-2/TRBV6-3
CASYRGGLSNEQFF
TGTGCCAGCTATCGAGGGGGCCTGTCCAATGAGCAGTTCTTC
>-|many|TRBJ2-1|TRBV5-6
CASSFLGSAREAEQFF
TGTGCCAGCAGCTTCCTTGGGTCCGCCCGGGAAGCGGAGCAGTTCTTC
>-|many|TRBJ2-3|TRBV28
CASLKLLGTDTQYF
TGTGCCAGCCTCAAGTTGCTGGGTACAGATACGCAGTATTTT
>-|-|TRBJ1-1|TRBV5-6
CASSLERVAFF
TGTGCCAGCAGCTTGGAACGCGTAGCTTTCTTT
>-|many|TRBJ2-4|TRBV3-1
CASSPSTGSKNIQYF
TGTGCCAGCAGCCCGTCCACAGGGTCCAAAAACATTCAGTACTTC
>-|-|TRBJ1-1|TRBV29-1
CSTKEGNTEAFF
TGCAGCACAAAGGAGGGGAACACTGAAGCTTTCTTT
>TRBD2|-|TRBJ2-5|TRBV12-3/TRBV12-4
CASIKTSGRPRETQYF
TGTGCCAGCATCAAGACTAGCGGGAGGCCCCGAGAGACCCAGTACTTC
>-|many|TRBJ2-3|TRBV11-2
CASSHHPELDKEGCYTQYF
TGTGCCAGCAGCCATCATCCTGAGCTCGACAAAGAGGGGTGTTATACGCAGTATTTT
>TRBD2|many|TRBJ2-3|TRBV15
CATSRDFGGAGTQYF
TGTGCCACCAGCAGAGATTTCGGGGGGGCAGGAACGCAGTATTTT
>-|-|TRBJ1-3|TRBV5-1
CASTVDSGNTIYF
TGCGCCAGCACGGTGGACTCTGGAAACACCATATATTTT
>-|many|TRBJ2-1|TRBV20-1
CSAPASYNEQFF
TGCAGTGCTCCCGCCAGTTACAATGAGCAGTTCTTC
>-|many|TRBJ1-2|TRBV7-9
CASSLGRTASNYGYTF
TGTGCCAGCAGCTTAGGGAGGACAGCTTCTAACTATGGCTACACCTTC
>-|few|TRBJ2-1|TRBV27
CASSYKPGQFF
TGTGCCAGCAGTTACAAGCCCGGGCAGTTCTTC
>-|-|TRBJ2-2|TRBV2
CASSSDMTGGELFF
TGTGCCAGCAGTTCGGACATGACTGGTGGGGAGCTGTTTTTT
>-|many|TRBJ1-2|TRBV7-2
CASTRSAGPVGYTF
TGTGCCAGCACCAGAAGCGCCGGCCCTGTAGGCTACACCTTC
>-|once|TRBJ2-1|TRBV6-1
CASTSGPYNEQFF
TGTGCCAGCACCTCCGGGCCTTACAATGAGCAGTTCTTC
>-|many|TRBJ2-7|TRBV25-1
CASSRFYEQYF
TGTGCCAGCTCCAGGTTCTACGAGCAGTACTTC
>TRBD2|many|TRBJ2-5|TRBV5-5
CASSAGLAMAETQYF
TGTGCCAGCAGCGCAGGACTAGCGATGGCAGAGACCCAGTACTTC
>-|many|TRBJ2-7|TRBV7-2
CASSLAAGPSYEQYF
TGTGCCAGCAGCTTAGCGGCAGGGCCCTCCTACGAGCAGTACTTC
>TRBD2|-|TRBJ2-1|TRBV27
CASTPLLAGGPNEQFF
TGTGCCAGCACCCCTCTGCTAGCGGGGGGGCCAAATGAGCAGTTCTTC
>TRBD1|-|TRBJ2-4|TRBV6-5
CASSYSMWGTGENIQYF
TGTGCCAGCAGTTACTCGATGTGGGGGACAGGGGAAAACATTCAGTACTTC
>-|many|TRBJ2-6|TRBV18
CASSPVAGDSGANVLTF
TGTGCCAGCTCACCAGTCGCAGGTGACTCTGGGGCCAACGTCCTGACTTTC
>-|-|TRBJ1-1|TRBV12-3/TRBV12-4
CASSLRGGMNTEAFF
TGTGCCAGCAGTTTAAGAGGCGGCATGAACACTGAAGCTTTCTTT
>-|-|TRBJ2-1|TRBV4-3
CASSQVWRGLNEQFF
TGCGCCAGCAGCCAAGTTTGGCGCGGTCTCAATGAGCAGTTCTTC
>-|many|TRBJ2-2|TRBV5-1
CASSLGVVDQLFF
TGCGCCAGCAGCTTGGGGGTCGTGGATCAGCTGTTTTTT
>TRBD1|many|TRBJ2-1|TRBV5-1
CASSLTGGNEQFF
TGCGCCAGCAGCTTGACAGGGGGCAATGAGCAGTTCTTC
>-|once|TRBJ1-2|TRBV5-1
CASSPTGGGLGGYTF
TGCGCCAGCAGCCCTACCGGGGGAGGTCTCGGTGGCTACACCTTC
>-|few|TRBJ1-5|TRBV28
CASSLGTAGQPQHF
TGTGCCAGCAGTTTGGGCACCGCAGGGCAGCCCCAGCATTTT
>TRBD1|many|TRBJ1-2|TRBV9
CASSGRDRGNYGYTF
TGTGCCAGCAGCGGGAGGGACAGGGGGAACTATGGCTACACCTTC
>-|-|TRBJ1-2|TRBV6-5
CASSYSSFDGYTF
TGTGCCAGCAGTTACTCCAGCTTTGATGGCTACACCTTC